This T cell receptor beta chain was observed in a study of cytomegalovirus exposure and HLA in healthy donors. Germline V gene data show CDR1 as MNHEY and CDR2 as SMNVEV (reference sequence). The CDR3 runs 15 residues. V gave up 6 bases and J gave up 0 bases, with 12 bases separating them. Sequencing used immunoSEQ multiplex PCR; TCRdb keeps in-frame clones, though not all of them. The repertoire consists of 65,000 to 95,000 clones, with 85% to 95% occurring once and the leading ten covering 3% to 4%. The gene calls are TRBV27 and TRBJ2-4, with D unclear. The source of this sequence is a man between 18 and 35 years old in good health and CMV-seronegative. The sequenced material came from PBMCs. The CDR3 here is CASSPRTIAKNIQYF. The CDR3 DNA reads TGTGCCAGCAGCCCGAGAACCATAGCCAAAAACATTCAGTACTTC.